These T cell receptor beta chains were read from a single sample in a study of cytomegalovirus exposure and HLA in healthy donors. Profiling relied on immunoSEQ multiplex PCR, and the TCRdb table lists in-frame clones only, not all of them. Of tens of thousands of clones listed, around three fifths were seen once; the top ten hold 20% to 25%. Sequencing was done on a sample of PBMCs. All receptors derive from a woman aged 45-65 years in good health and CMV-seropositive. Both conserved end residues are part of each CDR3. D genes are given only for firm matches. Some rows mark clone size as missing; the rest say once, few, many or name a class of expanded clone.

NA	TRBV6-5	TRBJ2-1	TRBD2	CASGKRGGSEQFF	TGTGCCAGCGGGAAGCGGGGGGGCAGTGAGCAGTTCTTC
few	TRBV5-4	TRBJ2-3	TRBD2	CASSFSGGATDTQYF	TGTGCCAGCAGCTTTAGCGGGGGGGCGACAGATACGCAGTATTTT
once	TRBV25-1	TRBJ1-1	NA	CASSSVNTEAFF	TGTGCCAGCAGTTCCGTGAACACTGAAGCTTTCTTT
NA	TRBV14	TRBJ2-5	NA	CARSQQYQETQYF	TGTGCCCGCAGCCAACAGTACCAAGAGACCCAGTACTTC
NA	TRBV11-1	TRBJ1-1	TRBD1	CASSLQGALKPEAFF	TGTGCCAGCAGCTTACAGGGGGCCTTAAAGCCTGAAGCTTTCTTT
NA	TRBV5-6	TRBJ1-5	NA	CASSSYSNQPQHF	TGTGCCAGCAGCTCCTATAGCAATCAGCCCCAGCATTTT
NA	TRBV7-3	TRBJ1-6	NA	CASSPEGNSPLHF	TGTGCCAGCAGCCCAGAGGGAAATTCACCCCTCCACTTT
NA	TRBV5-1	TRBJ2-5	NA	CASKLEAAETQYF	TGCGCCAGCAAGCTGGAGGCAGCAGAGACCCAGTACTTC
NA	TRBV6-1	TRBJ1-3	NA	CASSAPAGSGNTIYF	TGTGCCAGCAGTGCCCCGGCAGGCTCTGGAAACACCATATATTTT
few	TRBV29-1	TRBJ2-6	NA	CSVVGDTSGANVLTF	TGCAGCGTTGTAGGAGATACCTCTGGGGCCAACGTCCTGACTTTC
NA	TRBV6-5	TRBJ1-2	TRBD1	CASGPGQGGYGYTF	TGTGCCAGCGGTCCGGGACAGGGCGGCTATGGCTACACCTTC
NA	TRBV27	TRBJ1-1	NA	CASSFQVPAENTEAFF	TGTGCCAGCAGTTTCCAGGTCCCTGCAGAGAACACTGAAGCTTTCTTT
NA	TRBV28	TRBJ2-5	NA	CASSPDYQETQYF	TGTGCCAGCAGTCCGGACTATCAAGAGACCCAGTACTTC
few	TRBV10-3	TRBJ1-2	NA	CAILRGGDYGYTF	TGTGCCATCCTTAGAGGGGGAGACTATGGCTACACCTTC
NA	TRBV5-4	TRBJ2-7	TRBD1	CASSWDRGHEQYF	TGTGCCAGCAGCTGGGACAGGGGGCACGAGCAGTACTTC
NA	TRBV5-4	TRBJ1-1	TRBD1	CASSLAGTGVAEAFF	TGTGCCAGCAGCTTGGCGGGGACAGGGGTGGCTGAAGCTTTCTTT
few	TRBV7-9	TRBJ1-2	NA	CASSLVLGDYGYTF	TGTGCCAGCAGCTTAGTTTTAGGAGACTATGGCTACACCTTC
few	TRBV13	TRBJ1-1	NA	CASSPQGNTEAFF	TGTGCCAGCAGCCCCCAGGGGAACACTGAAGCTTTCTTT
NA	TRBV28	TRBJ2-7	NA	CASSLFRDNSYEQYF	TGTGCCAGCAGTTTATTCCGGGACAACTCCTACGAGCAGTACTTC
NA	TRBV29-1	TRBJ2-7	TRBD1	CSVTGETGGRGEQYF	TGCAGCGTGACGGGGGAGACAGGGGGCCGCGGCGAGCAGTACTTC
NA	TRBV4-1	TRBJ2-3	NA	CASSPAGQTTDTQYF	TGCGCCAGCAGCCCCGCGGGACAGACCACAGATACGCAGTATTTT
few	TRBV5-6	TRBJ1-2	NA	CASRPTGTNYGYTF	TGTGCCAGCAGACCGACTGGCACTAACTATGGCTACACCTTC
NA	TRBV7-2	TRBJ1-2	TRBD1	CASSLGQGGGYTF	TGTGCCAGCAGCTTAGGACAGGGGGGGGGCTACACCTTC
NA	TRBV5-1	TRBJ1-1	NA	CASSRTFSRNTEAFF	TGCGCCAGCAGCCGGACATTCTCCCGGAACACTGAAGCTTTCTTT
NA	TRBV30	TRBJ1-1	NA	CAWSVGSEAFF	TGTGCCTGGAGTGTGGGCAGTGAAGCTTTCTTT
NA	TRBV7-9	TRBJ2-1	TRBD2	CASRTSGESYNEQFF	TGTGCCAGCAGGACTAGCGGGGAATCCTACAATGAGCAGTTCTTC
few	TRBV4-1	TRBJ1-4	NA	CASSQDSRVKGLDEKLFF	TGCGCCAGCAGCCAAGATTCCAGGGTAAAGGGTTTGGATGAAAAACTGTTTTTT
once	TRBV7-2	TRBJ2-6	TRBD1	CASSPLRDSSGGGANVLTF	TGTGCCAGCAGCCCCCTCCGGGACAGTTCCGGTGGTGGGGCCAACGTCCTGACTTTC
NA	TRBV6-5	TRBJ1-5	NA	CASTPRASEGAQHF	TGTGCCAGCACTCCCCGAGCGTCGGAAGGGGCCCAACATTTT
NA	TRBV18	TRBJ2-2	NA	CASSPPRLSGELFF	TGTGCCAGCTCACCACCGAGGCTCTCCGGGGAGCTGTTTTTT
NA	TRBV1	TRBJ1-1	NA	CTSSQEGRRRQGKGVTEAFF	TGCACCAGCAGCCAAGAGGGACGGAGGCGACAGGGAAAAGGGGTCACTGAAGCTTTCTTT
few	TRBV11-2	TRBJ1-5	NA	CASSLAASSTPYNQPQHF	TGTGCCAGCAGCTTGGCCGCGAGCTCGACTCCCTACAATCAGCCCCAGCATTTT
NA	TRBV15	TRBJ2-2	TRBD1	CATSREQGANTGELFF	TGTGCCACCAGCAGGGAACAGGGGGCGAACACCGGGGAGCTGTTTTTT
few	TRBV28	TRBJ1-5	NA	CASSLRGQPQHF	TGTGCCAGCAGTTTACGAGGTCAGCCCCAGCATTTT
once	TRBV4-1	TRBJ1-5	NA	CASSQDREDQPQHF	TGCGCCAGCAGCCAAGATAGGGAGGATCAGCCCCAGCATTTT
NA	TRBV6-1	TRBJ1-4	NA	CASSAQATNEKLFF	TGTGCCAGCAGTGCACAAGCAACTAATGAAAAACTGTTTTTT
NA	TRBV7-6	TRBJ2-7	TRBD1	CASSFGTGLTYEQYF	TGTGCCAGCAGCTTCGGGACAGGTCTTACCTACGAGCAGTACTTC
few	TRBV6-5	TRBJ1-2	NA	CASAYRDGSYGYTF	TGTGCCAGCGCCTACAGGGATGGTAGCTATGGCTACACCTTC
few	TRBV28	TRBJ1-3	NA	CASINRVASGNTIYF	TGTGCCAGCATCAACAGGGTTGCATCTGGAAACACCATATATTTT
NA	TRBV10-2	TRBJ1-2	NA	CASSQGPNYGYTF	TGCGCCAGCAGTCAGGGTCCTAACTATGGCTACACCTTC
NA	TRBV6-5	TRBJ2-7	NA	CASSYSAGDSYEQYF	TGTGCCAGCAGTTACTCGGCAGGTGATTCCTACGAGCAGTACTTC
few	TRBV7-9	TRBJ2-1	NA	CASSSGGARNEQFF	TGTGCCAGCAGCTCTGGGGGGGCCCGGAATGAGCAGTTCTTC
NA	TRBV11-2	TRBJ1-2	NA	CASSLDGSGYTF	TGTGCCAGCAGCTTAGATGGGAGTGGCTACACCTTC
NA	TRBV11-2	TRBJ1-1	NA	CASSFSDTEAFF	TGTGCCAGCAGCTTTTCGGACACTGAAGCTTTCTTT
few	TRBV5-1	TRBJ2-2	TRBD2	CASSPRLAANTGELFF	TGCGCCAGCAGCCCGCGACTAGCGGCGAACACCGGGGAGCTGTTTTTT
few	TRBV14	TRBJ1-2	NA	CASSQGGHGGYTF	TGTGCCAGCAGCCAAGGCGGTCACGGGGGCTACACCTTC
NA	TRBV2	TRBJ2-7	NA	CASSEGGDNSYEQYF	TGTGCCAGCAGTGAAGGTGGGGACAACTCCTACGAGCAGTACTTC
NA	TRBV29-1	TRBJ2-6	TRBD2	CSVGASGGSGANVLTF	TGCAGCGTTGGGGCTAGCGGGGGATCTGGGGCCAACGTCCTGACTTTC
NA	TRBV28	TRBJ1-5	TRBD1	CASSGTGIQPQHF	TGTGCCAGCAGTGGGACAGGGATTCAGCCCCAGCATTTT
NA	TRBV5-1	TRBJ2-7	TRBD1	CASSLEGQGLNEQYF	TGCGCCAGCAGCTTGGAGGGACAGGGGCTGAACGAGCAGTACTTC
few	TRBV28	TRBJ1-4	NA	CASSFDRVTNEKLFF	TGTGCCAGCAGTTTTGACAGAGTAACTAATGAAAAACTGTTTTTT
few	TRBV7-3	TRBJ2-3	NA	CASSSAKTGDTQYF	TGTGCCAGCAGCTCAGCCAAGACCGGGGATACGCAGTATTTT
NA	TRBV7-5	TRBJ2-1	NA	CVRSLEGTQRFF	TGTGTCAGAAGCTTAGAAGGGACTCAACGGTTCTTC